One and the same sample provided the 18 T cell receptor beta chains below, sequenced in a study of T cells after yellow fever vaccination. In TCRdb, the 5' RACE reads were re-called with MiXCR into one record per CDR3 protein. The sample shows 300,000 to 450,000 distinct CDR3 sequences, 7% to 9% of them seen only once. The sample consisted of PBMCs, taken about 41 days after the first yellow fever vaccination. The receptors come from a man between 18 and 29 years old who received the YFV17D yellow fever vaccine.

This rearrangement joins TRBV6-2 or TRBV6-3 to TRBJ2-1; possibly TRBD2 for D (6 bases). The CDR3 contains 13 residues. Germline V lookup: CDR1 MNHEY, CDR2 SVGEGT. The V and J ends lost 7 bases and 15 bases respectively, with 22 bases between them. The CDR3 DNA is TGTGCCAGCACTGGGACTCCGGGGAGATCCCGGTTCTTC. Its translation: CASTGTPGRSRFF.

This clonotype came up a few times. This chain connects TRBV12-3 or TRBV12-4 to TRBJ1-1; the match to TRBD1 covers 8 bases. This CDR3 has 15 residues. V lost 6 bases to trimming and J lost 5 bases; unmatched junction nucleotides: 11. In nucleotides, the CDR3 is TGTGCCAGCAGGGGAGAAGGACAGGGCAGAACTGAAGCTTTCTTT. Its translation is CASRGEGQGRTEAFF.

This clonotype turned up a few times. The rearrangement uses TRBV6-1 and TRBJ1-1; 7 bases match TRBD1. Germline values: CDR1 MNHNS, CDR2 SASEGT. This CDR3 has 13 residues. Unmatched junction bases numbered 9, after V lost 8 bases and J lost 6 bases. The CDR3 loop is CASRTGSVAEAFF. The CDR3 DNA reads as TGTGCCAGCCGGACAGGCTCAGTAGCTGAAGCTTTCTTT.

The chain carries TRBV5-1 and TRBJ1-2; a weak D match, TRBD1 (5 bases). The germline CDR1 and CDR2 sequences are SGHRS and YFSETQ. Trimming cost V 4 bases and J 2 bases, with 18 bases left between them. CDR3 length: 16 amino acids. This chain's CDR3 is CASSDGATGGNYGYTF. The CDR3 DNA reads TGCGCCAGCAGCGATGGCGCTACCGGGGGGAACTATGGCTACACCTTC. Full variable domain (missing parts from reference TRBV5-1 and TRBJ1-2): KAGVTQTPRYLIKTRGQQVTLSCSPISGHRSVSWYQQTPGQGLQFLFEYFSETQRNKGNFPGRFSGRQFSNSRSEMNVSTLELGDSALYLCASSDGATGGNYGYTFGSGTRLTVV.

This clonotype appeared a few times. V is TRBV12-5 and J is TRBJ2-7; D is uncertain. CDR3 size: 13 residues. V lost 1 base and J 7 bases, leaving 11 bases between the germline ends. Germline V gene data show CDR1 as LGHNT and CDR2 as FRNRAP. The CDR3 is CASGLGGGAEQYF. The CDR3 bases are TGTGCTAGTGGTTTGGGTGGCGGCGCTGAGCAGTACTTC.

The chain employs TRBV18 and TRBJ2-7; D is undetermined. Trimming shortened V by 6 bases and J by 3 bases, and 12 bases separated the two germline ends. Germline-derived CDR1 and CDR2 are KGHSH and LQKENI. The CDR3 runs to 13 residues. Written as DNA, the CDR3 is TGTGCCAGCTCCTCCCTGGTCCACTACGAGCAGTACTTC. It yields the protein CASSSLVHYEQYF.

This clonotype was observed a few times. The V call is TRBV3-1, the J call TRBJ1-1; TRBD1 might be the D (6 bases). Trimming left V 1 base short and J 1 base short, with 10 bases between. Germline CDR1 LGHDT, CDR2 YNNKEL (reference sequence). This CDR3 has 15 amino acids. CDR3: CASSQVGGANTEAFF. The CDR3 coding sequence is TGTGCCAGCAGCCAAGTCGGGGGGGCGAACACTGAAGCTTTCTTT.

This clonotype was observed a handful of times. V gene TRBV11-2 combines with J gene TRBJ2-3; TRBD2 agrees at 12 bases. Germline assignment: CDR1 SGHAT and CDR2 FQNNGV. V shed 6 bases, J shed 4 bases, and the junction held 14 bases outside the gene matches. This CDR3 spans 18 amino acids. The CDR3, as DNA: TGTGCCAGCAGGCCGACTAGCGGGGGCGGTAATTTGGCAGATACGCAGTATTTT. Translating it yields CASRPTSGGGNLADTQYF.

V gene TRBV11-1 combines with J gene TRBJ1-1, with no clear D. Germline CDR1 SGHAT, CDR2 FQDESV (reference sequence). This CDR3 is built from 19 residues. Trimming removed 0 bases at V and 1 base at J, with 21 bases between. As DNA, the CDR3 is TGTGCCAGCAGCTTAGCCCGACTCGACCGGTCCTTCCCGAACACTGAAGCTTTCTTT. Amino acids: CASSLARLDRSFPNTEAFF.

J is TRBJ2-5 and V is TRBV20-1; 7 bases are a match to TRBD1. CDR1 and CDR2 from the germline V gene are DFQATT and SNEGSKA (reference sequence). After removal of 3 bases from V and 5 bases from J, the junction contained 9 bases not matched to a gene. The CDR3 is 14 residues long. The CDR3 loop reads CSARLDRAWETQYF. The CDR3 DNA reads TGCAGTGCTAGGTTAGACAGGGCATGGGAGACCCAGTACTTC.

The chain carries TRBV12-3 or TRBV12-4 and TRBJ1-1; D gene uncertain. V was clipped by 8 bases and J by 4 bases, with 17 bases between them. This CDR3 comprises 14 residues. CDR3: CASAFSLGSTEAFF. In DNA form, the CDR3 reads TGTGCCAGCGCCTTCTCATTGGGTTCCACTGAAGCTTTCTTT.

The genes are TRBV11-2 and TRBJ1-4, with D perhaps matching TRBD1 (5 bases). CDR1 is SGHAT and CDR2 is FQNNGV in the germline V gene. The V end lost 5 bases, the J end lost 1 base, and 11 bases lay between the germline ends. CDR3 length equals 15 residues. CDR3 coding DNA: TGTGCCAGCAGCCCCCTGCAGGGAACTAATGAAAAACTGTTTTTT. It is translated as CASSPLQGTNEKLFF.

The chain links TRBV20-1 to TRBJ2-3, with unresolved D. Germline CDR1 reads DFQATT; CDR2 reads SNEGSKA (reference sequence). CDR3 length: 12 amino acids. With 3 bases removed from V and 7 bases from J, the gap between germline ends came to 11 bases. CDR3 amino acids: CSASYPVNTQYF. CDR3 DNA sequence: TGCAGTGCTAGCTACCCTGTGAATACGCAGTATTTT.

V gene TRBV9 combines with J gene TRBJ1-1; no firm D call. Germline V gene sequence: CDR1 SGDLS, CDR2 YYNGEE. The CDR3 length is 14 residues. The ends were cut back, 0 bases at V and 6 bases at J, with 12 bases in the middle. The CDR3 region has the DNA TGTGCCAGCAGCGTAGTGCCGGGTAGCCCTGAAGCTTTCTTT. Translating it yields CASSVVPGSPEAFF.

CDR3 sequence reads: CASSLSRENLHEQYV. The CDR3 coding sequence is TGCGCCAGCAGCTTGAGTCGGGAAAACCTCCACGAGCAGTACGTC. The rearrangement links TRBV5-1 to TRBJ2-7; perhaps TRBD2 as D (5 bases). The germline V gene encodes CDR1 SGHRS and CDR2 YFSETQ. The CDR3 length is 15 residues. Between the trimmed V and J ends, which lost 1 base and 5 bases, there was a span of 16 bases.

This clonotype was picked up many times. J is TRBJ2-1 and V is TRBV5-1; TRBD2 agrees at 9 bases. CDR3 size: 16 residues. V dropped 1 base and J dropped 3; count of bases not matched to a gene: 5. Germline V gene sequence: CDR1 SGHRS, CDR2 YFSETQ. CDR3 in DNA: TGCGCCAGCAGCTTGCGGGCTAGCGGGGTCTACAATGAGCAGTTCTTC. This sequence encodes CASSLRASGVYNEQFF.

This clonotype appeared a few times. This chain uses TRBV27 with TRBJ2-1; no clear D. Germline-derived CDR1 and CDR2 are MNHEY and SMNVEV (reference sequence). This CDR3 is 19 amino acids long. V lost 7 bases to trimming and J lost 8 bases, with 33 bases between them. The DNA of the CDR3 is TGTGCCAGCACGCTCGGTCTCCTCGTGTTGATTCTACTCCTCCATGAGCAGTTCTTC. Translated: CASTLGLLVLILLLHEQFF.

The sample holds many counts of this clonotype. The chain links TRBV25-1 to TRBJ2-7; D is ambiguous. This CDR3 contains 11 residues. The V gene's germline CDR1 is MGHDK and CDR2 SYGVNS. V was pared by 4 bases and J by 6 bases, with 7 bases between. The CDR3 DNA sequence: TGTGCCAGCAGTGTTGCCCTCGAGCAGTACTTC. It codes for CASSVALEQYF.